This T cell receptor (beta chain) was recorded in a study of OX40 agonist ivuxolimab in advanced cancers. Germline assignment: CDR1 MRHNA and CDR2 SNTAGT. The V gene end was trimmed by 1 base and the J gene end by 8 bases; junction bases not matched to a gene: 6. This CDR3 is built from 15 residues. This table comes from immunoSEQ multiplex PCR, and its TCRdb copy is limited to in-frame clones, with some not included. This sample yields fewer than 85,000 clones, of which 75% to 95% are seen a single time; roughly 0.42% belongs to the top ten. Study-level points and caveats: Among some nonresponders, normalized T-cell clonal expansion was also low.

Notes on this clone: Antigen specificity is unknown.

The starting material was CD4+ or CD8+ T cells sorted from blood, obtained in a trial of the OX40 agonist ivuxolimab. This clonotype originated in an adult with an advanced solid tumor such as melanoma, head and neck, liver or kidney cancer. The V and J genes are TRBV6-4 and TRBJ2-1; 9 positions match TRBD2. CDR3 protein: CASSDLASGTHEQFF. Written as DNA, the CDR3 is TGTGCCAGCAGTGACTTGGCTAGCGGGACGCATGAGCAGTTCTTC.